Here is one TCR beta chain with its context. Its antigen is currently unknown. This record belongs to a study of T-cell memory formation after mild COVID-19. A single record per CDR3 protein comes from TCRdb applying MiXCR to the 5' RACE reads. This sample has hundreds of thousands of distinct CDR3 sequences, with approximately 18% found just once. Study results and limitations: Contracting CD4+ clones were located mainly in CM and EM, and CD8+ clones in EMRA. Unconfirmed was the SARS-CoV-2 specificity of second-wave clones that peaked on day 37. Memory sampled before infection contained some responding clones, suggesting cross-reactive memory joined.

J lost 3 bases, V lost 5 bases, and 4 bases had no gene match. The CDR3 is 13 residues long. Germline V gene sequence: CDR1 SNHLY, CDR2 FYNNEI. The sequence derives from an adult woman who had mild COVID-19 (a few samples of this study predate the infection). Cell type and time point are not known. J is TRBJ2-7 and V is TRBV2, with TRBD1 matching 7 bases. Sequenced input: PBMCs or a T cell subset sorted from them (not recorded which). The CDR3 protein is CASSLDRYYEQYF. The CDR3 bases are TGTGCCAGCAGTCTGGACAGGTACTACGAGCAGTACTTC.